This T cell receptor (beta chain) is drawn from a study of spatial heterogeneity in lung cancer. Whole-study findings and limits: Among blood samples, ubiquitous expanded tumor TCRs appeared more at resection than at follow-up.

A distinct unique molecular identifier was carried by each TCR cDNA molecule. TCRdb independently ran MiXCR on the 5' RACE reads; one entry per CDR3 protein. This sample has roughly 48,000 distinct CDR3 sequences, with less than 6% found just once. The germline V gene has CDR1 SEHNR and CDR2 FQNEAQ (reference sequence). The V end was cut by 5 bases, the J end by 7 bases, with 18 bases between. The CDR3 runs 15 residues. The time point denotes: sample taken at primary tumor resection. This clonotype has ten or more counts. The antigen remains undetermined. The gene calls are TRBV7-9 and TRBJ2-1, with D possibly being TRBD1 (5 bases). This sequence originates from a male donor with early-stage non-small cell lung cancer. Sequenced here: PBMCs, sampled at surgery. The CDR3 sequence: CASSPPLGKGNEQFF. The CDR3 nucleotides are TGTGCCAGCAGCCCTCCCCTAGGCAAGGGGAATGAGCAGTTCTTC.